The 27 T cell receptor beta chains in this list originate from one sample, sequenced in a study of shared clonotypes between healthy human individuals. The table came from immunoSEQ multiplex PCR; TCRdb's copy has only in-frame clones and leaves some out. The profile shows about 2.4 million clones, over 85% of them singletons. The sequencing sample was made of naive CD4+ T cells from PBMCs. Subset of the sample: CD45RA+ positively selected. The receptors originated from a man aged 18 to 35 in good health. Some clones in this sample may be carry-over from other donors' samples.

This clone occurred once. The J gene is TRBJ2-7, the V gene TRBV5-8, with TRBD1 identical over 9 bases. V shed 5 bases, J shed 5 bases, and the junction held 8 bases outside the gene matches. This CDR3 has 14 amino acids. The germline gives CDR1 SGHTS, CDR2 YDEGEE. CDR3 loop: CASRLGQGFHEQYF. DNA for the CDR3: TGTGCCAGCAGGCTGGGACAGGGCTTCCACGAGCAGTACTTC.

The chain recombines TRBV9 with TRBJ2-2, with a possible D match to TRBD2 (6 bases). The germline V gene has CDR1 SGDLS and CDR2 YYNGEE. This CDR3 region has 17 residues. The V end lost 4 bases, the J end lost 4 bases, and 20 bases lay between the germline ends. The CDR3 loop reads CASSPISRDFLTGELFF. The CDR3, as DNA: TGTGCCAGCAGCCCAATATCCCGGGACTTTCTCACCGGGGAGCTGTTTTTT.

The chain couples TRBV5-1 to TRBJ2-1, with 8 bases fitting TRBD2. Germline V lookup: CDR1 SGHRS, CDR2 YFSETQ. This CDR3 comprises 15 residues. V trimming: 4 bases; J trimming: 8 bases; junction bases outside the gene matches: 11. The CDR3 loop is CASSVVAGREDEQFF. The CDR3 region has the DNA TGCGCCAGCAGCGTCGTAGCGGGGAGGGAGGATGAGCAGTTCTTC.

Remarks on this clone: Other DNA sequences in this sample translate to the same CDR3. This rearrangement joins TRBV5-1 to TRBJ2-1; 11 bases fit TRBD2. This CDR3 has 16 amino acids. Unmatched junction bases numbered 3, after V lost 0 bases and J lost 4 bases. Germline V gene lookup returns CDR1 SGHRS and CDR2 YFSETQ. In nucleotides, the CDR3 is TGCGCCAGCAGCTTGGGACTAGCGGGGCTGTACAATGAGCAGTTCTTC. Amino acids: CASSLGLAGLYNEQFF.

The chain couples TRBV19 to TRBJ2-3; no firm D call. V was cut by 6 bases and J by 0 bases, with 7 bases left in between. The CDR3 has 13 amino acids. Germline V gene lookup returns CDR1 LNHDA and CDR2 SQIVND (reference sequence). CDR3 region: CASSHPSTDTQYF. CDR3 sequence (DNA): TGTGCCAGTAGCCACCCTAGCACAGATACGCAGTATTTT.

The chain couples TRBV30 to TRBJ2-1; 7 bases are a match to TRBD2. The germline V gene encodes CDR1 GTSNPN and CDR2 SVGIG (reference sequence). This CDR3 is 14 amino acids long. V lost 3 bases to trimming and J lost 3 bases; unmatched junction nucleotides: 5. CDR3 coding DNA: TGTGCCTGGAGCACCGGGACTAACTACAATGAGCAGTTCTTC. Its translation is CAWSTGTNYNEQFF.

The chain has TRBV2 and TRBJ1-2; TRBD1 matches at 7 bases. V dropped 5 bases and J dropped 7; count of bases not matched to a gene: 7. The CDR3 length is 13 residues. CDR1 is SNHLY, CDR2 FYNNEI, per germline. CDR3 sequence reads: CASSWDSVGGYTF. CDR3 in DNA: TGTGCCAGCAGTTGGGACAGTGTGGGTGGCTACACCTTC. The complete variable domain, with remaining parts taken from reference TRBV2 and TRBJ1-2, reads EPEVTQTPSHQVTQMGQEVILRCVPISNHLYFYWYRQILGQKVEFLVSFYNNEISEKSEIFDDQFSVERPDGSNFTLKIRSTKLEDSAMYFCASSWDSVGGYTFGSGTRLTVV.

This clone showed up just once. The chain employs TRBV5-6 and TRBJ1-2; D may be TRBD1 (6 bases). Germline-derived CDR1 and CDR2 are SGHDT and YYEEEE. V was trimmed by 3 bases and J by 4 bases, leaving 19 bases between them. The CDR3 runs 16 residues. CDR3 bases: TGTGCCAGCAGCTATGGGGGGCAGGGTCTAGGCTATGGCTACACCTTC. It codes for CASSYGGQGLGYGYTF.

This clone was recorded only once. This CDR3 reads CASSSISGVSEQYF. The CDR3 DNA reads TGTGCCAGCAGCTCGATTAGCGGGGTGAGTGAGCAGTACTTC. V and J are TRBV7-6 and TRBJ2-7; 8 nucleotides match TRBD2. This CDR3 has 14 residues. Germline V CDR1 and CDR2: SGHVS, FNYEAQ. V was clipped by 4 bases and J by 7 bases; unmatched bases: 9.

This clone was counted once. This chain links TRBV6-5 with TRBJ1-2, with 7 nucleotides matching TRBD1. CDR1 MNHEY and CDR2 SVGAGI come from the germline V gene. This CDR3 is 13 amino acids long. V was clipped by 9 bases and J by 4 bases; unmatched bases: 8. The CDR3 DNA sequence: TGTGCCAGTACCGACAGGGTTGGCTATGGCTACACCTTC. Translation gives CASTDRVGYGYTF.

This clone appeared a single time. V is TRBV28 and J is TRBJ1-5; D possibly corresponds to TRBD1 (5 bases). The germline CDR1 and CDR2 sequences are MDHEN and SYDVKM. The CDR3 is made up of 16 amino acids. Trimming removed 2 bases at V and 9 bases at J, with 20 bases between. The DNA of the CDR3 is TGTGCCAGCAGTTTAGCTGCCGCCGGGGCCTTTTTGCCCCAGCATTTT. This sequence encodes CASSLAAAGAFLPQHF.

The CDR3 is CASSLPGQGVTEAFF. As DNA, the CDR3 is TGTGCCAGCAGTTTGCCGGGACAGGGTGTAACTGAAGCTTTCTTT. The chain has TRBV27 and TRBJ1-1, with 9 bases identical to TRBD1. V dropped 3 bases and J dropped 5; count of bases not matched to a gene: 7. CDR3 length: 15 amino acids. Germline V gene data show CDR1 as MNHEY and CDR2 as SMNVEV (reference sequence).

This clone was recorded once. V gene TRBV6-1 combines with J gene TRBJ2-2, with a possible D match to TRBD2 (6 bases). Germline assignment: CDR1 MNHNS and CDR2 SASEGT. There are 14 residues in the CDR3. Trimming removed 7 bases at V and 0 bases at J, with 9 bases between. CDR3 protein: CASKTRTNTGELFF. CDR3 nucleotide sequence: TGTGCCAGCAAGACTAGAACGAACACCGGGGAGCTGTTTTTT.

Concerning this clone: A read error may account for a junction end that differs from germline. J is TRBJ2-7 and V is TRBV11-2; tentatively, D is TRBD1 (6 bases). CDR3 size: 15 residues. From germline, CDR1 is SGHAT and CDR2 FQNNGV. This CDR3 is CVSSPWGTGPYEQYF. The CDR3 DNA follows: TGTGTCAGCAGCCCTTGGGGTACAGGGCCCTACGAGCAGTACTTC. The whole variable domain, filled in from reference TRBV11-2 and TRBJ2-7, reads EAGVAQSPRYKIIEKRQSVAFWCNPISGHATLYWYQQILGQGPKLLIQFQNNGVVDDSQLPKDRFSAERLKGVDSTLKIQPAKLEDSAVYLCVSSPWGTGPYEQYFGPGTRLTVT.

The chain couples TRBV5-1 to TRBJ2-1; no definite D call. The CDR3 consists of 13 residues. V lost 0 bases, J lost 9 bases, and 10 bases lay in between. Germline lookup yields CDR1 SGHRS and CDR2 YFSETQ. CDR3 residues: CASSLVPRREQFF. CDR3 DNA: TGCGCCAGCAGCTTGGTGCCTCGTCGTGAGCAGTTCTTC.

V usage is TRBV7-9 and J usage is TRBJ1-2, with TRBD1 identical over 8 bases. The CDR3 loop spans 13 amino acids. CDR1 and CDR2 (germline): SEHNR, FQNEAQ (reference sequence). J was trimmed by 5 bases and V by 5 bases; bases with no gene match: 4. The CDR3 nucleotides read TGTGCCAGCAGCCCGGGACAGGAGTATGGCTACACCTTC. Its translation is CASSPGQEYGYTF.

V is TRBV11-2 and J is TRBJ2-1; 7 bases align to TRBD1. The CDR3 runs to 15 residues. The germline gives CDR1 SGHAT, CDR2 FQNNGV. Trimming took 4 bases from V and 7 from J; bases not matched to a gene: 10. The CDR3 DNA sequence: TGTGCCAGCAGCTCCTCGGGACAGCCGTTTAATGAGCAGTTCTTC. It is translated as CASSSSGQPFNEQFF.

DNA of the CDR3: TGTGCCATCAGTGAAGACAGGATCCCACAGCCCCAGCATTTT. It encodes CAISEDRIPQPQHF. V and J are TRBV10-3 and TRBJ1-5, with TRBD1 as a possible D gene (6 bases). This CDR3 comprises 14 residues. Trimming shortened V by 3 bases and J by 7 bases, and 13 bases separated the two germline ends. CDR1 and CDR2 (germline): ENHRY, SYGVKD.

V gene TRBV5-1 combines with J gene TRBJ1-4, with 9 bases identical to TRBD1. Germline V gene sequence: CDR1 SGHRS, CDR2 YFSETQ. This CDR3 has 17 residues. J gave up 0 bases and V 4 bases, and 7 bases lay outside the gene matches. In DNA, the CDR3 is TGCGCCAGCAGCGCGGGACAGGGAAGTCCAACTAATGAAAAACTGTTTTTT. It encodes CASSAGQGSPTNEKLFF.

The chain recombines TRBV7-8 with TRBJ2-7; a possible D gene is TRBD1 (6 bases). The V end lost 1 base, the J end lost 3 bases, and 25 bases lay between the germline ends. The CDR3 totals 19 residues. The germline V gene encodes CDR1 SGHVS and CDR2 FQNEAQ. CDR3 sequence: CASSLGATDRPITIYEQYF. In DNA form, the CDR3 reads TGTGCCAGCAGCTTAGGGGCAACGGACAGACCCATAACCATCTACGAGCAGTACTTC.

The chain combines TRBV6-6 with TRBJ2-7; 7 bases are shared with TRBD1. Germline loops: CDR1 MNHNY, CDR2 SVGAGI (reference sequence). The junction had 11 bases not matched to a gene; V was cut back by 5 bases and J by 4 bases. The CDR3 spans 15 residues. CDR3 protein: CASSHSPGQRYEQYF. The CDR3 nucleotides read TGTGCCAGCAGTCATTCACCGGGACAGCGTTACGAGCAGTACTTC.

CDR3 coding DNA: TGTGCCAGCCTGTTGGGCGGAGAGACCCAGTACTTC. Amino acid sequence: CASLLGGETQYF. The chain links TRBV7-2 to TRBJ2-5; D is undetermined. CDR1 and CDR2 (germline): SGHTA, FQGNSA. The CDR3 spans 12 residues. Trimming stripped 8 bases from V and 4 bases from J, with 11 bases between.

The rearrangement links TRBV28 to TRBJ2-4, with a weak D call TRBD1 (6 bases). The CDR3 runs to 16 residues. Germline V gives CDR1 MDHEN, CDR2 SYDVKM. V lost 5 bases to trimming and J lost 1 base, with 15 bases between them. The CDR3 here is CASSPIRDMAKNIQYF. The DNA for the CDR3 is TGTGCCAGCAGTCCTATTCGGGACATGGCCAAAAACATTCAGTACTTC.

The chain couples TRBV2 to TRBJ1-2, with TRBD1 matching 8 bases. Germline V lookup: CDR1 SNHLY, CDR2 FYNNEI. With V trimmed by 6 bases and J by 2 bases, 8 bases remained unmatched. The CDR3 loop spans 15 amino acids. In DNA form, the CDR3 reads TGTGCCAGCAGCAAAGACAGGGGAATCAACTATGGCTACACCTTC. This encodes CASSKDRGINYGYTF. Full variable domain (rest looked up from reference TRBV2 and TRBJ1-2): EPEVTQTPSHQVTQMGQEVILRCVPISNHLYFYWYRQILGQKVEFLVSFYNNEISEKSEIFDDQFSVERPDGSNFTLKIRSTKLEDSAMYFCASSKDRGINYGYTFGSGTRLTVV.

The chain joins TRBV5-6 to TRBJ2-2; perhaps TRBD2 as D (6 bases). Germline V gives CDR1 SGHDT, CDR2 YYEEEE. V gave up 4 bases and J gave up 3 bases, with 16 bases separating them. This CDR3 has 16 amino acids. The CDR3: CASSPRPGLHTGELFF. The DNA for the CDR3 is TGTGCCAGCAGCCCTAGGCCGGGACTTCACACCGGGGAGCTGTTTTTT.

DNA for the CDR3: TGTGCCACCAGCAGCCCGGGACTAGCGATCACAGATACGCAGTATTTT. Its translation is CATSSPGLAITDTQYF. The chain couples TRBV15 to TRBJ2-3, with TRBD2 matching over 10 bases. CDR1 LNHNV and CDR2 YYDKDF come from the germline V gene (reference sequence). Trimming removed 3 bases from V and 2 bases from J; junction bases left unmatched: 5. The CDR3 is 16 amino acids.

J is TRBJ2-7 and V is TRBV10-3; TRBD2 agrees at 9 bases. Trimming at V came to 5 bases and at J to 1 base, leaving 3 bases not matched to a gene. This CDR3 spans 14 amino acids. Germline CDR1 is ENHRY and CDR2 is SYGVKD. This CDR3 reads CAISPGLASYEQYF. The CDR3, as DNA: TGTGCCATCAGTCCGGGACTAGCTTCCTACGAGCAGTACTTC.